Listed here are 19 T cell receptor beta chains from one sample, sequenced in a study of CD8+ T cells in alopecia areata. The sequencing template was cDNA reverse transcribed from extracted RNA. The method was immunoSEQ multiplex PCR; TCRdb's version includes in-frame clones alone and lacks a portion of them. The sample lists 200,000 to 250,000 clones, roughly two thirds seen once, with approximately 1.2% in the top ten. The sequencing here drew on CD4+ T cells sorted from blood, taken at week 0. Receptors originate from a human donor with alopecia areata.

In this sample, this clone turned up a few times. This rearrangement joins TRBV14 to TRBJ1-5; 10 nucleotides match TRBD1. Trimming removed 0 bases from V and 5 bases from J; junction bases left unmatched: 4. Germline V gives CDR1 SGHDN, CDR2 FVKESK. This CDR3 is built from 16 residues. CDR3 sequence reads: CASSQDRQGADQPQHF. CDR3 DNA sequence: TGTGCCAGCAGCCAAGATCGACAGGGGGCTGATCAGCCCCAGCATTTT.

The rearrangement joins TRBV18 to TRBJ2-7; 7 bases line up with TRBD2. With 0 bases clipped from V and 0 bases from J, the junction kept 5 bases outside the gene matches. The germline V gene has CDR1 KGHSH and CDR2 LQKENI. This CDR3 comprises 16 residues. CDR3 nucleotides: TGTGCCAGCTCACCACCCTATGGGAGGGCCTCCTACGAGCAGTACTTC. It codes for CASSPPYGRASYEQYF.

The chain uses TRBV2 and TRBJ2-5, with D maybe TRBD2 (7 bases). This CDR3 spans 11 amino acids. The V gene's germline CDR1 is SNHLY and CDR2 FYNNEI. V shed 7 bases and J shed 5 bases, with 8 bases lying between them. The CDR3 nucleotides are TGTGCCAGCAAGGGGGGGGAGACCCAGTACTTC. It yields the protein CASKGGETQYF.

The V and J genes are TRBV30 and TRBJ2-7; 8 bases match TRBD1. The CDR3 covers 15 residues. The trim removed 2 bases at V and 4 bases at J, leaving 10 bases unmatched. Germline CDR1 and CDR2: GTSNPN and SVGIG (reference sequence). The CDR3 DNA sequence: TGTGCCTGGAGTCTCCTCAGGGGGCGCGGGTACGAGCAGTACTTC. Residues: CAWSLLRGRGYEQYF.

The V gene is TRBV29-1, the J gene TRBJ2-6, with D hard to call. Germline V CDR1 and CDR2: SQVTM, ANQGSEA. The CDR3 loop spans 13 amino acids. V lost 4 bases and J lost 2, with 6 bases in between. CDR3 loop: CSVVGTGANVLTF. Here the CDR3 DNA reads TGCAGCGTTGTAGGGACTGGGGCCAACGTCCTGACTTTC.

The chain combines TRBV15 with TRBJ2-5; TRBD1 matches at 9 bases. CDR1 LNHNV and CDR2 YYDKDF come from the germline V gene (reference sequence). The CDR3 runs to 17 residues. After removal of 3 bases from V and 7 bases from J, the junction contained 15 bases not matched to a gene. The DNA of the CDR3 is TGTGCCACCAGCAGCCCGATCCGGGACAGGGAAATGGGGACCCAGTACTTC. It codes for CATSSPIRDREMGTQYF. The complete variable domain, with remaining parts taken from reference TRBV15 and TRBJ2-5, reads DAMVIQNPRYQVTQFGKPVTLSCSQTLNHNVMYWYQQKSSQAPKLLFHYYDKDFNNEADTPDNFQSRRPNTSFCFLDIRSPGLGDTAMYLCATSSPIRDREMGTQYFGPGTRLLVL.

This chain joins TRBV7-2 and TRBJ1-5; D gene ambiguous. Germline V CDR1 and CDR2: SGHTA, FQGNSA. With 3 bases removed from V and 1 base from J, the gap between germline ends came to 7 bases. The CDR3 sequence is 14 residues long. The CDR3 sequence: CASSLDRSNQPQHF. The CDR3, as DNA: TGTGCCAGCAGCTTGGACCGGAGCAATCAGCCCCAGCATTTT.

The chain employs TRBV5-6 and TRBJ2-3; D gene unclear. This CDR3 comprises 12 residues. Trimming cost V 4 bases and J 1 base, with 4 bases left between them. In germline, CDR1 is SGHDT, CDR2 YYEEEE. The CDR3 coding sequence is TGTGCCAGCAGCCCTCGCACAGATACGCAGTATTTT. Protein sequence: CASSPRTDTQYF.

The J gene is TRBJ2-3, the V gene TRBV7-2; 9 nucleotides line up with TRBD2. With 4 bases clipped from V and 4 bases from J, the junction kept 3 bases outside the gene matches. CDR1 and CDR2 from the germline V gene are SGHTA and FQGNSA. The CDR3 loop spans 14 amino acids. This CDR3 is CASSSGLASDTQYF. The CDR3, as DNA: TGTGCCAGCAGCTCGGGACTAGCTTCAGATACGCAGTATTTT.

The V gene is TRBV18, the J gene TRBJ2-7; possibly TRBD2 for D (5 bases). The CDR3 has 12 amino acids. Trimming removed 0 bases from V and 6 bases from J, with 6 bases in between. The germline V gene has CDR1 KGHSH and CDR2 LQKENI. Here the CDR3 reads CASSPPAGEQYF. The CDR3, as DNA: TGTGCCAGCTCACCACCCGCGGGCGAGCAGTACTTC. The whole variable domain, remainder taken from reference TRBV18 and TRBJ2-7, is NAGVMQNPRHLVRRRGQEARLRCSPMKGHSHVYWYRQLPEEGLKFMVYLQKENIIDESGMPKERFSAEFPKEGPSILRIQQVVRGDSAAYFCASSPPAGEQYFGPGTRLTVT.

CDR3 region: CASSPRQGARNSPLHF. CDR3 sequence (DNA): TGTGCCAGTAGTCCAAGACAGGGGGCGCGTAATTCACCCCTCCACTTT. The J gene is TRBJ1-6, the V gene TRBV19; 10 nucleotides align to TRBD1. Germline V lookup: CDR1 LNHDA, CDR2 SQIVND (reference sequence). This CDR3 comprises 16 residues. Unmatched junction bases numbered 7, after V lost 5 bases and J lost 6 bases.

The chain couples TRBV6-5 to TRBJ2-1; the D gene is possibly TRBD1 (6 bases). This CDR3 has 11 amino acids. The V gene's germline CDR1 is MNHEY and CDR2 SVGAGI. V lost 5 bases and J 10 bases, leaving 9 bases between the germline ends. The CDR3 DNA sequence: TGTGCCAGCAGTGCGGACAGAGAGCAGTTCTTC. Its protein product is CASSADREQFF.

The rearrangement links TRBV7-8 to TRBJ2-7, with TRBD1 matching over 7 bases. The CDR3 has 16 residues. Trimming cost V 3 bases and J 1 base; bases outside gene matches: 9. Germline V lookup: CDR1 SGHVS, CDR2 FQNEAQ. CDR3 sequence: CASSLGEQGLSYEQYF. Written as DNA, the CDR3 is TGTGCCAGCAGCTTGGGCGAACAGGGGTTATCCTACGAGCAGTACTTC.

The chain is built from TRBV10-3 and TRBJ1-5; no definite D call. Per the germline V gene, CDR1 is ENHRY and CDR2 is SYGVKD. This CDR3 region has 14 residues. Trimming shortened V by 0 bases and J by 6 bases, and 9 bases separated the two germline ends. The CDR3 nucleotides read TGTGCCATCAGTGAGTCAGAGGGATTTCAGCCCCAGCATTTT. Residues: CAISESEGFQPQHF.

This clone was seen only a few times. The CDR3 region is CASSWGQFNEQFF. CDR3 DNA: TGTGCCAGCAGCTGGGGACAGTTCAATGAGCAGTTCTTC. V gene TRBV5-5 combines with J gene TRBJ2-1; 7 positions match TRBD1. Germline V lookup: CDR1 SGHKS, CDR2 YYEKEE (reference sequence). V was clipped by 3 bases and J by 6 bases; unmatched bases: 3. The CDR3 is 13 amino acids.

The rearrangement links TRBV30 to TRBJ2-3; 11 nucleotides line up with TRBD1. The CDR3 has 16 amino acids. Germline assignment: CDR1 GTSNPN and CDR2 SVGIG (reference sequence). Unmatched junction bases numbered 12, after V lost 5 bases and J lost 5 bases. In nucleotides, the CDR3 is TGTGCCTGGGGCCCCGGAAGGACAGGGGGCATAGATACGCAGTATTTT. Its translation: CAWGPGRTGGIDTQYF.

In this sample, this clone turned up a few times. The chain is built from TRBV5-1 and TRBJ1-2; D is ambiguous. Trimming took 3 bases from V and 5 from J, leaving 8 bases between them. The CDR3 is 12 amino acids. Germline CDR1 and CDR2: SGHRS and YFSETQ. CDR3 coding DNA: TGCGCCAGCAGCTCCTCGGGGTATGGCTACACCTTC. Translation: CASSSSGYGYTF.

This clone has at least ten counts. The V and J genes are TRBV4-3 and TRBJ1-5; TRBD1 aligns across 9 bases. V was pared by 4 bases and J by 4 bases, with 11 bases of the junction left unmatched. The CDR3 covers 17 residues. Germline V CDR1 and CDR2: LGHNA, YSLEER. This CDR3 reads CASSPQPGQGSNQPQHF. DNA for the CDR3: TGCGCCAGCAGCCCTCAACCCGGACAGGGGAGTAATCAGCCCCAGCATTTT.

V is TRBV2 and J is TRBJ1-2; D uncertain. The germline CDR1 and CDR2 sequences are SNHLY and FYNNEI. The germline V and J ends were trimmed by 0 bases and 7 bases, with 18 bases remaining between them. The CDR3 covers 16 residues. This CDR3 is CASSEAASSYSGGYTF. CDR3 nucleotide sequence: TGTGCCAGCAGTGAAGCGGCCAGCTCCTATTCGGGTGGCTACACCTTC.